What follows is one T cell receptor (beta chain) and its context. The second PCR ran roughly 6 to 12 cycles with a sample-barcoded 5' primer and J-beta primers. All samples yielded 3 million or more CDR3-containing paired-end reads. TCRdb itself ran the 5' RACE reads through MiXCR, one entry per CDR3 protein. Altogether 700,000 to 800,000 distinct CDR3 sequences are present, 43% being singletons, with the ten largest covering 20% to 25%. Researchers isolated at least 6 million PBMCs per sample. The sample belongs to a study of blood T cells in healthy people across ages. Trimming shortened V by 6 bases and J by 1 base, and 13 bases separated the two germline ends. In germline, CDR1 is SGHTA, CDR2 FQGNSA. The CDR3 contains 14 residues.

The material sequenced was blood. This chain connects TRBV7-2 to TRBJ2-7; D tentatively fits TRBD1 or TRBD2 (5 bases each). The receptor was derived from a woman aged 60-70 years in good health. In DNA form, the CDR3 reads TGTGCCAGCAGACGCCGGGACGGGTCCTACGAGCAGTACTTC. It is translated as CASRRRDGSYEQYF.